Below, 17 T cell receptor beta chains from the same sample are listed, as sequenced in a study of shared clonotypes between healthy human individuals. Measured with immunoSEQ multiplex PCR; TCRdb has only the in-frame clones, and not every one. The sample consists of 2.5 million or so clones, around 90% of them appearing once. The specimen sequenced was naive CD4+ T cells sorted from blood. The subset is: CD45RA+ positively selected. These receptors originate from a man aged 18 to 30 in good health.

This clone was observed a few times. CDR3 coding DNA: TGTGCCAGCAGGACCGACAACACCATATATTTT. Its protein is CASRTDNTIYF. The chain links TRBV2 to TRBJ1-3; unclear D gene. The V gene lost 6 bases and the J gene lost 7 bases, with 7 bases spanning the gap. The CDR3 extends over 11 amino acids. From germline, CDR1 is SNHLY and CDR2 FYNNEI.

The CDR3 reads CASSESGTGGIAEQYF. As DNA, the CDR3 is TGCGCCAGCAGTGAGTCGGGGACAGGGGGGATAGCCGAGCAGTACTTC. This chain uses TRBV10-1 with TRBJ2-7, with 11 nucleotides matching TRBD1. This CDR3 has 16 amino acids. Germline V CDR1 and CDR2: WNHNN, SYGVQD (reference sequence). V lost 0 bases, J lost 6 bases, and 7 bases stayed unmatched.

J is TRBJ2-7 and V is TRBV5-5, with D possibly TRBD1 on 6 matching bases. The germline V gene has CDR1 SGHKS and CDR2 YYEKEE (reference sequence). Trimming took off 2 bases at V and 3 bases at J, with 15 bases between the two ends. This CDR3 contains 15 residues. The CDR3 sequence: CASSFLMGAGYEQYF. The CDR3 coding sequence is TGTGCCAGCAGCTTCCTGATGGGGGCGGGCTACGAGCAGTACTTC.

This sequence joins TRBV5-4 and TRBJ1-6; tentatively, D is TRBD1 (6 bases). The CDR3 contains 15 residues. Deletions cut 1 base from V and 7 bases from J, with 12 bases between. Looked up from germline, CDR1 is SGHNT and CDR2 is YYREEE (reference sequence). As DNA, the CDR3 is TGTGCCAGCAGCTTGCGGGGGGGCGCCAATTCACCCCTCCACTTT. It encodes CASSLRGGANSPLHF. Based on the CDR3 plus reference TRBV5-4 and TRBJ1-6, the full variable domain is ETGVTQSPTHLIKTRGQQVTLRCSSQSGHNTVSWYQQALGQGPQFIFQYYREEENGRGNFPPRFSGLQFPNYSSELNVNALELDDSALYLCASSLRGGANSPLHFGNGTRLTVT.

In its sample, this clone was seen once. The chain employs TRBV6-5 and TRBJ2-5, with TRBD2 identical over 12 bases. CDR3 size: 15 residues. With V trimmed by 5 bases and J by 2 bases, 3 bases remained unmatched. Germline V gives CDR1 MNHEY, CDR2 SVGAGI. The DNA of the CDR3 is TGTGCCAGCAGTACCGGACTAGCGGGGCAAGAGACCCAGTACTTC. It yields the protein CASSTGLAGQETQYF.

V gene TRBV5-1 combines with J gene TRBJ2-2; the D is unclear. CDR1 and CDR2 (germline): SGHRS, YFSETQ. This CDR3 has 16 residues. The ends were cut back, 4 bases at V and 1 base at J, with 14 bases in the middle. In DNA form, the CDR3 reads TGCGCCAGCAGCCCTGTGGCCAAGATGAACACCGGGGAGCTGTTTTTT. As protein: CASSPVAKMNTGELFF.

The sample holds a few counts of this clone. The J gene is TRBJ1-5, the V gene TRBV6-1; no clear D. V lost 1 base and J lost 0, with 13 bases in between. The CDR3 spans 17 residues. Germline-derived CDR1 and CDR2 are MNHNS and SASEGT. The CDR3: CASSEEAGSYSNQPQHF. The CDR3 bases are TGTGCCAGCAGTGAAGAGGCGGGATCATATAGCAATCAGCCCCAGCATTTT.

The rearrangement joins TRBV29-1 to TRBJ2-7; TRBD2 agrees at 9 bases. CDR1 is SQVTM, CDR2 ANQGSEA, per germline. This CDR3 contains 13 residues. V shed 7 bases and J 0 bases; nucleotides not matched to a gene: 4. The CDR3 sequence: CSALAGYSYEQYF. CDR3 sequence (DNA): TGCAGCGCGCTAGCGGGGTACTCCTACGAGCAGTACTTC.

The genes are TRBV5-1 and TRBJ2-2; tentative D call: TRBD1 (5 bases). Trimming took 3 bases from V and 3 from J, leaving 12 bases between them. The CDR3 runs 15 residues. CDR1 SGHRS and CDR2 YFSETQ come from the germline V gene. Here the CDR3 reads CASSSGGADTGELFF. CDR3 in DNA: TGCGCCAGCAGCTCGGGTGGGGCGGACACCGGGGAGCTGTTTTTT.

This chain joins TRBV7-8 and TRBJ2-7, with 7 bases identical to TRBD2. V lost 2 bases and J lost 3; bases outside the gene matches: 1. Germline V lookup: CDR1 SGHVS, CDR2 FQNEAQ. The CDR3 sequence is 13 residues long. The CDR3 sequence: CASSLTSVYEQYF. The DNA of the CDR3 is TGTGCCAGCAGCTTAACTAGCGTCTACGAGCAGTACTTC.

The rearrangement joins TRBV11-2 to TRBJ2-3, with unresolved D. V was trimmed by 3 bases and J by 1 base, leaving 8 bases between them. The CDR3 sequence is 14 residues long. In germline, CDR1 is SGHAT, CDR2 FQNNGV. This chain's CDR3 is CASSLSWGTDTQYF. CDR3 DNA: TGTGCCAGCAGCTTGAGTTGGGGCACAGATACGCAGTATTTT.

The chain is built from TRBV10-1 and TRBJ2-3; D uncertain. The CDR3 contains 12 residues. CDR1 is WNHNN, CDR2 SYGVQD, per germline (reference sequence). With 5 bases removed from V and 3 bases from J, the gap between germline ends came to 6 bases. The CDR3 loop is CASSRRTDTQYF. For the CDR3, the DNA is TGCGCCAGCAGTAGACGGACAGATACGCAGTATTTT.

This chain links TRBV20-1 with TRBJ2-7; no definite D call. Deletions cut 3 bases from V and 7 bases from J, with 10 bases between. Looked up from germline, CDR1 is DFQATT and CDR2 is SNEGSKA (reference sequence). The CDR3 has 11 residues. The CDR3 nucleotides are TGCAGTGCTAGTGGGTCACCGGAGCAGTACTTC. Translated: CSASGSPEQYF.

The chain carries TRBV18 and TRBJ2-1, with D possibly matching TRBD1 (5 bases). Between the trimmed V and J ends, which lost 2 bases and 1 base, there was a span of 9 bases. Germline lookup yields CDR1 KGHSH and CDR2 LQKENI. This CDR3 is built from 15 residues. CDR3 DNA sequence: TGTGCCAGCTCACCAATCCAGGGATCCTACAATGAGCAGTTCTTC. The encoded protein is CASSPIQGSYNEQFF.

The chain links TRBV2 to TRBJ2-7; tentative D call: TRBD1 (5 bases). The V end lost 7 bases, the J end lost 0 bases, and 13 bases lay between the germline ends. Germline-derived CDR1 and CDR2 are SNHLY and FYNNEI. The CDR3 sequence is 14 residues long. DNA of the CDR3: TGTGCCAGCACTCGACAGTTGAGCTCCTACGAGCAGTACTTC. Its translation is CASTRQLSSYEQYF.

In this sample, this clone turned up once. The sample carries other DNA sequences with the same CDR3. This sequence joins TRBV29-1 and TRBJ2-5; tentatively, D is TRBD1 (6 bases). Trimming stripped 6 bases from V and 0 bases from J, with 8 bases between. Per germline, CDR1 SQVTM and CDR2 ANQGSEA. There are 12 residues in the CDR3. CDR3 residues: CSVGQYQETQYF. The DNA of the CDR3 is TGCAGCGTCGGACAGTACCAAGAGACCCAGTACTTC.

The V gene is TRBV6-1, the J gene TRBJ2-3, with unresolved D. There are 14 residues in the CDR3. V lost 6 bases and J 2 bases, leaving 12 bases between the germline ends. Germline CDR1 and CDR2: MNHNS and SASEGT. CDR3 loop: CASSASTITDTQYF. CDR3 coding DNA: TGTGCCAGCAGCGCTTCGACCATCACAGATACGCAGTATTTT.